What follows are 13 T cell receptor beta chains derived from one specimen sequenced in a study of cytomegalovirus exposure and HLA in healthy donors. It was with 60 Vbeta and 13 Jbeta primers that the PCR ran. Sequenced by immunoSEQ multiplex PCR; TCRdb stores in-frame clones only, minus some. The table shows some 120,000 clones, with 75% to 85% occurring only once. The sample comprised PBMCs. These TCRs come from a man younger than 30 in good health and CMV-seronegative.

The CDR3 loop is CASSLTKAGFGETQYF. CDR3 sequence (DNA): TGTGCCAGCAGCTTAACGAAGGCGGGGTTCGGGGAGACCCAGTACTTC. The V gene is TRBV7-9, the J gene TRBJ2-5; tentative D call: TRBD2 (6 bases). The CDR3 runs to 16 residues. Trimming stripped 2 bases from V and 5 bases from J, with 18 bases between. Germline lookup yields CDR1 SEHNR and CDR2 FQNEAQ (reference sequence).

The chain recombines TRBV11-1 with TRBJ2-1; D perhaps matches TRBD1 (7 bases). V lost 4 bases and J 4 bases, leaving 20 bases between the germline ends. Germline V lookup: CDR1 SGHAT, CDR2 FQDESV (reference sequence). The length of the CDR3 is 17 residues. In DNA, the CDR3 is TGTGCCAGCAGCTACCTAGGGGGCGGGATAAGGTACAATGAGCAGTTCTTC. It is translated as CASSYLGGGIRYNEQFF.

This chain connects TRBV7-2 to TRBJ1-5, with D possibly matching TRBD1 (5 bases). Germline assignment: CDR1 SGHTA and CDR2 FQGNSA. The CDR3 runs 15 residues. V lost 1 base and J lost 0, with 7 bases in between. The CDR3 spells CASSLVTASNQPQHF. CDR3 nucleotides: TGTGCCAGCAGCTTAGTGACAGCTAGCAATCAGCCCCAGCATTTT.

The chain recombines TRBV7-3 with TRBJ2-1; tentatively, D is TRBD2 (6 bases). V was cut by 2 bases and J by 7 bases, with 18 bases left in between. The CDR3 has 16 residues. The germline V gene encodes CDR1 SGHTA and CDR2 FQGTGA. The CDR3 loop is CASSLSSGATPNEQFF. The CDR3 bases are TGTGCCAGCAGCTTATCCTCGGGAGCTACGCCTAATGAGCAGTTCTTC. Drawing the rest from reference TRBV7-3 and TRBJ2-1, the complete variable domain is GAGVSQTPSNKVTEKGKYVELRCDPISGHTALYWYRQSLGQGPEFLIYFQGTGAADDSGLPNDRFFAVRPEGSVSTLKIQRTERGDSAVYLCASSLSSGATPNEQFFGPGTRLTVL.

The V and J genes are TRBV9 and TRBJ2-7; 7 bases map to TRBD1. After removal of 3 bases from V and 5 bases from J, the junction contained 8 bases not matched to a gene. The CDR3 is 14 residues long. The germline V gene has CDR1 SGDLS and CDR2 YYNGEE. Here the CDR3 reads CASSDRAGGNEQYF. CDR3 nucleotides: TGTGCCAGCAGCGACCGGGCAGGGGGAAACGAGCAGTACTTC. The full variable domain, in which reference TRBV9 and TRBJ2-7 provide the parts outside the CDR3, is DSGVTQTPKHLITATGQRVTLRCSPRSGDLSVYWYQQSLDQGLQFLIQYYNGEERAKGNILERFSAQQFPDLHSELNLSSLELGDSALYFCASSDRAGGNEQYFGPGTRLTVT.

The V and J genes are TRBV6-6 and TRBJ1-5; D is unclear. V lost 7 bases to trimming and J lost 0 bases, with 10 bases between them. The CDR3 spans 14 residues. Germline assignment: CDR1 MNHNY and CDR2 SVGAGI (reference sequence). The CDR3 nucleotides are TGTGCCAGCAACCGGGATCTTAGCAATCAGCCCCAGCATTTT. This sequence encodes CASNRDLSNQPQHF.

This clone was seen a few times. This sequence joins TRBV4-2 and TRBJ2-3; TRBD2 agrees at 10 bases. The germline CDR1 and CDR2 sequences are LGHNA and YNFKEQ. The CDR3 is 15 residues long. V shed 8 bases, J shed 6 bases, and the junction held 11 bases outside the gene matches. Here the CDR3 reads CASHTGASGSDTQYF. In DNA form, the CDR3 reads TGTGCCAGCCACACGGGGGCTAGCGGGAGTGATACGCAGTATTTT.

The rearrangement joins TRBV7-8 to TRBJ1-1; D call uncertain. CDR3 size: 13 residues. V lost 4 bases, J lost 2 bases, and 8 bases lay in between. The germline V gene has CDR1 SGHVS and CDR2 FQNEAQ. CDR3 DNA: TGTGCCAGCAGCTCTAACAGAAACACTGAAGCTTTCTTT. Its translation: CASSSNRNTEAFF.

CDR3 nucleotides: TGCAGCGTGGTGGGGGGAGCCACAGATACGCAGTATTTT. Residues: CSVVGGATDTQYF. The V and J genes are TRBV29-1 and TRBJ2-3; a possible D gene is TRBD2 (6 bases). Trimming pared 6 bases from V and 2 bases from J, leaving 12 bases between. The CDR3 sequence is 13 residues long. Germline assignment: CDR1 SQVTM and CDR2 ANQGSEA.

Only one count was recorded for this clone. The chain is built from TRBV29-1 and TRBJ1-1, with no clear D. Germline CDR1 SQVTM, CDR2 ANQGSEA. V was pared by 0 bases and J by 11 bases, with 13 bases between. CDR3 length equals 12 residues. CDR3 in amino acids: CSVEDSGCWAFF. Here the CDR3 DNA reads TGCAGCGTTGAAGATTCGGGGTGTTGGGCTTTCTTT.

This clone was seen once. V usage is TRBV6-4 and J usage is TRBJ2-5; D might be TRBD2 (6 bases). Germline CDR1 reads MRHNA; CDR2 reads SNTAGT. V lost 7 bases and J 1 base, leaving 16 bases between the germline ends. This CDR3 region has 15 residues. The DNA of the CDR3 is TGTGCCAGCACCGCCCCGGGGAGGACCCAAGAGACCCAGTACTTC. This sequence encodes CASTAPGRTQETQYF.

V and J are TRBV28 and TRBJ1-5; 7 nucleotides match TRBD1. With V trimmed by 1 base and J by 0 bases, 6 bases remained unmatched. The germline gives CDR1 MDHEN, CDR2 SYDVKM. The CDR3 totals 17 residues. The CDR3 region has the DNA TGTGCCAGCAGTTTATCCGGGACAGTATATAGCAATCAGCCCCAGCATTTT. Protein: CASSLSGTVYSNQPQHF. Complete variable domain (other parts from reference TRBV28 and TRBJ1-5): DVKVTQSSRYLVKRTGEKVFLECVQDMDHENMFWYRQDPGLGLRLIYFSYDVKMKEKGDIPEGYSVSREKKERFSLILESASTNQTSMYLCASSLSGTVYSNQPQHFGDGTRLSIL.

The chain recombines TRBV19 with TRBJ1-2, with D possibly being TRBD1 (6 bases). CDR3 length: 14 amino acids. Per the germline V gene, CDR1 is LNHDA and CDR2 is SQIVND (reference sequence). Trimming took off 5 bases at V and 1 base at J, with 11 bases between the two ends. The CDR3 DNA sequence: TGTGCCAGTAGTCTGAGGACAGATAACTATGGCTACACCTTC. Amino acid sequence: CASSLRTDNYGYTF.